This TCR beta chain was identified during a study of response to subunit inactivated influenza vaccine. CDR3 length: 15 amino acids. V was trimmed by 3 bases and J by 2 bases, leaving 14 bases between them. MiXCR, applied by TCRdb to the RT-PCR reads, yields one record per CDR3 protein. The data hold a few hundred thousand distinct CDR3 sequences, with 13% to 15% observed a single time. The V and J genes are TRBV12-3 or TRBV12-4 and TRBJ2-7, with D tentatively TRBD2 (6 bases). The clonotype was recovered from a man in his fifties or sixties who received an inactivated influenza vaccine. The starting material was PBMCs from blood, obtained 11 to 12 days after vaccination. CDR3 in DNA: TGTGCCAGCAGTTTGGCGGGGAAAGGAGCCTACGAGCAGTACTTC. Amino acid sequence: CASSLAGKGAYEQYF.